This entry lists 9 T cell receptor beta chains sequenced from one sample in a study of blood T cell repertoires in COVID-19. The protocol was immunoSEQ multiplex PCR, while the TCRdb copy is restricted to in-frame clones and leaves out a portion. The repertoire holds some 160,000 clones, with just under 85% as singletons. Sequencing used peripheral blood. Receptor source: a woman older than 75 with COVID-19, enrolled during active disease.

The chain joins TRBV29-1 to TRBJ1-2, with 9 positions matching TRBD1. Germline V gene lookup returns CDR1 SQVTM and CDR2 ANQGSEA. The CDR3 runs 12 residues. Germline trimming cut 5 bases from V and 3 bases from J; bases unmatched to any gene: 1. This CDR3 is CSVRTGDYGYTF. CDR3 bases: TGCAGCGTTCGGACAGGGGACTATGGCTACACCTTC.

The J gene is TRBJ1-2, the V gene TRBV4-1, with unresolved D. V dropped 0 bases and J dropped 5 bases, with 7 bases sitting between them. This CDR3 spans 13 amino acids. Germline loops: CDR1 MGHRA, CDR2 YSYEKL. CDR3 in DNA: TGCGCCAGCAGCCAAGATGCGGATTATGGCTACACCTTC. Translating gives CASSQDADYGYTF.

The table lists this clone with a few counts. The chain has TRBV29-1 and TRBJ2-5, with 8 bases that match TRBD2. From germline, CDR1 is SQVTM and CDR2 ANQGSEA. Trimming at V came to 3 bases and at J to 1 base, leaving 4 bases not matched to a gene. CDR3 length equals 14 residues. The CDR3 bases are TGCAGCGTTGACGGCGGGGGGACCCAAGAGACCCAGTACTTC. Translated: CSVDGGGTQETQYF.

The rearrangement uses TRBV18 and TRBJ2-4, with TRBD2 matching 8 bases. This CDR3 is 15 amino acids long. Unmatched junction bases numbered 4, after V lost 3 bases and J lost 3 bases. Germline assignment: CDR1 KGHSH and CDR2 LQKENI. CDR3 DNA sequence: TGTGCCAGCTCACCCCCGGGAGGGGACAAAAACATTCAGTACTTC. Translation gives CASSPPGGDKNIQYF.

The J gene is TRBJ2-1, the V gene TRBV12-5; 15 bases align to TRBD2. Germline V gene sequence: CDR1 LGHNT, CDR2 FRNRAP. The ends lost 5 bases at V and 6 bases at J; junction bases unmatched: 5. The CDR3 runs to 16 residues. The CDR3 coding sequence is TGTGCTAGTGGTGCCCCGGGACTAGCGGGAGGCAATGAGCAGTTCTTC. It is translated as CASGAPGLAGGNEQFF. The full variable domain, completed using reference TRBV12-5 and TRBJ2-1, is DARVTQTPRHKVTEMGQEVTMRCQPILGHNTVFWYRQTMMQGLELLAYFRNRAPLDDSGMPKDRFSAEMPDATLATLKIQPSEPRDSAVYFCASGAPGLAGGNEQFFGPGTRLTVL.

The rearrangement joins TRBV7-9 to TRBJ1-4; 7 bases agree with TRBD1. This CDR3 region has 15 residues. V trimming: 5 bases; J trimming: 7 bases; junction bases outside the gene matches: 10. Germline V gene lookup returns CDR1 SEHNR and CDR2 FQNEAQ (reference sequence). CDR3 amino acids: CASSRQGKSSEKLFF. The CDR3 region has the DNA TGTGCCAGCAGCCGACAGGGAAAGTCCTCTGAAAAACTGTTTTTT.

The chain uses TRBV7-2 and TRBJ1-2, with D hard to call. V gave up 0 bases and J gave up 8 bases, with 7 bases separating them. Germline V gives CDR1 SGHTA, CDR2 FQGNSA. The CDR3 extends over 12 amino acids. The DNA of the CDR3 is TGTGCCAGCAGCTTAGCAGCGGGGGGCTACACCTTC. Translated: CASSLAAGGYTF.

This chain connects TRBV4-1 to TRBJ1-5, with D uncertain. V dropped 0 bases and J dropped 9 bases, with 15 bases sitting between them. CDR3 length: 15 amino acids. CDR1 is MGHRA, CDR2 YSYEKL, per germline. This CDR3 is CASSQDRTSGAPQHF. The DNA of the CDR3 is TGCGCCAGCAGCCAAGATCGGACTTCAGGCGCGCCCCAGCATTTT.

This chain links TRBV6-2 or TRBV6-3 with TRBJ2-7; D is perhaps TRBD1 (5 bases). Germline lookup yields CDR1 MNHEY and CDR2 SVGEGT. V was pared by 4 bases and J by 6 bases, with 10 bases between. CDR3 size: 12 residues. CDR3 sequence (DNA): TGTGCCAGCAGTTCGCAGGGTGTCGAGCAGTACTTC. Protein product: CASSSQGVEQYF.